Each of the 26 T cell receptor beta chains below was sequenced from the same sample in a study of blood T cell repertoires in COVID-19. Clones were sequenced by immunoSEQ multiplex PCR, and TCRdb holds only the in-frame ones, with some missing. The sample carries 100,000 to 150,000 clones, around four fifths recorded once. The sequenced sample was peripheral blood. These receptors were collected from a man in his forties or fifties with active or convalescent COVID-19.

The chain couples TRBV3-1 (or the pseudogene TRBV3-2) to TRBJ1-2; 10 nucleotides align to TRBD1. Germline trimming cut 4 bases from V and 3 bases from J; bases unmatched to any gene: 5. The CDR3 has 15 residues. Germline V gives CDR1 LGHDT, CDR2 YNNKEL (reference sequence). This CDR3 is CASSRSGTGDYGYTF. CDR3 coding DNA: TGTGCCAGCAGCCGAAGCGGGACAGGGGACTATGGCTACACCTTC.

The genes are TRBV28 and TRBJ2-7; 8 nucleotides align to TRBD2. V was pared by 3 bases and J by 2 bases, with 0 bases of the junction left unmatched. The CDR3 runs to 13 residues. Germline CDR1 is MDHEN and CDR2 is SYDVKM. The CDR3 is CASSLGLAYEQYF. The CDR3 DNA follows: TGTGCCAGCAGTTTGGGACTAGCCTACGAGCAGTACTTC.

The V call is TRBV5-1, the J call TRBJ2-1; 7 bases are a match to TRBD2. V was clipped by 0 bases and J by 4 bases; unmatched bases: 4. The CDR3 is 15 residues long. Germline CDR1 reads SGHRS; CDR2 reads YFSETQ. The CDR3 sequence is CASSLGSGGYNEQFF. The CDR3 nucleotides are TGCGCCAGCAGCTTGGGTTCGGGGGGATACAATGAGCAGTTCTTC.

The chain employs TRBV27 and TRBJ1-2; D may be TRBD1 (5 bases). The germline V gene has CDR1 MNHEY and CDR2 SMNVEV (reference sequence). The CDR3 is 13 residues long. Trimming took off 4 bases at V and 5 bases at J, with 11 bases between the two ends. The CDR3 nucleotides are TGTGCCAGCAGTTCGACAGTTCGGTATGGCTACACCTTC. Its protein is CASSSTVRYGYTF.

This clone was detected a few times. Relative to the germline gene, one junction end is altered; a read error may explain this. The chain carries TRBV5-6 and TRBJ2-7; D remains ambiguous. This CDR3 contains 12 residues. From germline, CDR1 is SGHDT and CDR2 YYEEEE. The DNA of the CDR3 is TGTGCCAGCAGCATAGCCTCCGACGAGCAGTACTTC. Residues: CASSIASDEQYF.

The chain carries TRBV9 and TRBJ1-4; D possibly corresponds to TRBD1 (5 bases). Germline V lookup: CDR1 SGDLS, CDR2 YYNGEE. Trimming stripped 0 bases from V and 8 bases from J, with 14 bases between. The CDR3 has 15 residues. CDR3 sequence reads: CASSVGEGRGEKLFF. The CDR3 nucleotides are TGTGCCAGCAGCGTAGGGGAGGGACGGGGGGAAAAACTGTTTTTT.

V and J are TRBV18 and TRBJ1-3; no clear D. CDR1 and CDR2 from the germline V gene are KGHSH and LQKENI. V was pared by 4 bases and J by 0 bases, with 7 bases between. The CDR3 spans 14 residues. The CDR3 DNA is TGTGCCAGCTCACTCCAAATCTCTGGAAACACCATATATTTT. Amino acid sequence: CASSLQISGNTIYF.

The CDR3 region has the DNA TGTGCCACCAGCGAGGGACTGCTGAACACTGAAGCTTTCTTT. Protein product: CATSEGLLNTEAFF. The chain uses TRBV15 and TRBJ1-1; maybe TRBD1 (5 bases). Trimming pared 5 bases from V and 0 bases from J, leaving 10 bases between. The CDR3 length is 14 residues. CDR1 is LNHNV and CDR2 is YYDKDF in the germline V gene (reference sequence).

Turning to this clone: Other DNA sequences within the sample encode an identical CDR3. In DNA form, the CDR3 reads TGTGCCAGCTCTCCCACCCGGGGCTACGAGCAGTACTTC. Translating it yields CASSPTRGYEQYF. The V gene is TRBV18, the J gene TRBJ2-7; TRBD2 might be the D (5 bases). Germline CDR1 is KGHSH and CDR2 is LQKENI. The CDR3 is made up of 13 amino acids. Deletions cut 6 bases from V and 3 bases from J, with 12 bases between.

Here the CDR3 DNA reads TGTGCCAGCAGCCGTGACCTGGGGGGGACTGAAGCTTTCTTT. This translates into CASSRDLGGTEAFF. The V call is TRBV3-1 (or the pseudogene TRBV3-2), the J call TRBJ1-1, with D tentatively TRBD1 (5 bases). Trimming removed 4 bases from V and 5 bases from J, with 14 bases in between. Germline CDR1 reads LGHDT; CDR2 reads YNNKEL (reference sequence). This CDR3 spans 14 amino acids.

The chain employs TRBV5-1 and TRBJ1-4; TRBD1 aligns across 9 bases. After removal of 0 bases from V and 0 bases from J, the junction contained 0 bases not matched to a gene. The germline CDR1 and CDR2 sequences are SGHRS and YFSETQ. The CDR3 length is 16 residues. CDR3 DNA sequence: TGCGCCAGCAGCTTGGGACAGGGGGCAACTAATGAAAAACTGTTTTTT. Protein: CASSLGQGATNEKLFF.

The chain recombines TRBV2 with TRBJ1-5, with TRBD1 identical over 12 bases. V shed 6 bases and J 0 bases; nucleotides not matched to a gene: 9. Germline CDR1 SNHLY, CDR2 FYNNEI. This CDR3 region has 18 residues. The CDR3 loop reads CASRDRDRGLYSNQPQHF. The DNA for the CDR3 is TGTGCCAGCAGGGACCGGGACAGGGGGCTCTATAGCAATCAGCCCCAGCATTTT.

The CDR3 here is CASSLSGGLVPYF. The CDR3 DNA sequence: TGTGCCAGCAGCTTGAGCGGGGGTCTTGTTCCGTACTTC. The V and J genes are TRBV6-2 or TRBV6-3 and TRBJ2-7, with 8 bases that match TRBD2. V dropped 6 bases and J dropped 12; count of bases not matched to a gene: 13. Germline CDR1 and CDR2: MNHEY and SVGEGT. The CDR3 runs to 13 residues.

The rearrangement joins TRBV9 to TRBJ1-3; D might be TRBD1 (5 bases). CDR3 size: 15 residues. Per germline, CDR1 SGDLS and CDR2 YYNGEE. V gave up 2 bases and J gave up 0 bases, with 9 bases separating them. As DNA, the CDR3 is TGTGCCAGCAGCGTCGGCAGGGACTCTGGAAACACCATATATTTT. Amino acids: CASSVGRDSGNTIYF.

This chain uses TRBV10-3 with TRBJ1-4, with 8 bases matching TRBD1. CDR3 size: 15 residues. With 0 bases clipped from V and 6 bases from J, the junction kept 3 bases outside the gene matches. CDR1 and CDR2 from the germline V gene are ENHRY and SYGVKD. CDR3 loop: CAISESSGGYEKLFF. In DNA form, the CDR3 reads TGTGCCATCAGTGAGTCGTCAGGGGGCTATGAAAAACTGTTTTTT.

This clone was seen only a few times. CDR3: CASSPRGGLKSNEQFF. The CDR3 nucleotides are TGTGCCAGTAGTCCCCGCGGAGGACTAAAAAGCAATGAGCAGTTCTTC. The chain carries TRBV19 and TRBJ2-1; tentatively, D is TRBD2 (6 bases). CDR3 size: 16 residues. Between the trimmed V and J ends, which lost 5 bases and 6 bases, there was a span of 20 bases. Germline CDR1 LNHDA, CDR2 SQIVND (reference sequence). The variable domain in full, with the rest retrieved from reference TRBV19 and TRBJ2-1, is DGGITQSPKYLFRKEGQNVTLSCEQNLNHDAMYWYRQDPGQGLRLIYYSQIVNDFQKGDIAEGYSVSREKKESFPLTVTSAQKNPTAFYLCASSPRGGLKSNEQFFGPGTRLTVL.

V gene TRBV6-5 combines with J gene TRBJ2-6; D is ambiguous. Germline V gives CDR1 MNHEY, CDR2 SVGAGI. V was clipped by 6 bases and J by 0 bases, with 6 bases between them. The CDR3 extends over 14 amino acids. The CDR3 DNA is TGTGCCAGCAGACAGAGCTCTGGGGCCAACGTCCTGACTTTC. Translation: CASRQSSGANVLTF.

V gene TRBV6-5 combines with J gene TRBJ1-5; D is unresolved. Per germline, CDR1 MNHEY and CDR2 SVGAGI. This CDR3 region has 14 residues. Trimming removed 6 bases at V and 1 base at J, with 10 bases between. This CDR3 is CASSSGISNQPQHF. In DNA form, the CDR3 reads TGTGCCAGCAGCTCCGGGATAAGCAATCAGCCCCAGCATTTT.

The chain joins TRBV30 to TRBJ1-1; 7 bases fit TRBD1. The CDR3 is made up of 14 amino acids. Germline V lookup: CDR1 GTSNPN, CDR2 SVGIG (reference sequence). V shed 7 bases and J 6 bases; nucleotides not matched to a gene: 14. The CDR3, as DNA: TGTGCCTCCGAAGCAGGGGGTGCGGGACCTGAAGCTTTCTTT. Translating it yields CASEAGGAGPEAFF.

The rearrangement links TRBV5-1 to TRBJ2-5, with 7 bases fitting TRBD2. This CDR3 has 13 amino acids. The trim removed 3 bases at V and 5 bases at J, leaving 4 bases unmatched. CDR1 is SGHRS, CDR2 YFSETQ, per germline. As DNA, the CDR3 is TGCGCCAGCAGCTCACCCGGGGGGGAGACCCAGTACTTC. It encodes CASSSPGGETQYF.

This clone was observed a single time. The chain links TRBV7-9 to TRBJ2-2; 7 bases fit TRBD2. After removal of 2 bases from V and 2 bases from J, the junction contained 11 bases not matched to a gene. Germline loops: CDR1 SEHNR, CDR2 FQNEAQ (reference sequence). The CDR3 loop spans 18 amino acids. The CDR3 is CASSLSPLSGVNTGELFF. CDR3 coding DNA: TGTGCCAGCAGCTTATCCCCTCTGAGCGGGGTTAACACCGGGGAGCTGTTTTTT.

The chain has TRBV6-5 and TRBJ1-4; D is perhaps TRBD1 (5 bases). The CDR3 runs to 12 residues. In germline, CDR1 is MNHEY, CDR2 SVGAGI. V gave up 0 bases and J gave up 10 bases, with 6 bases separating them. The CDR3 DNA sequence: TGTGCCAGCAGTTACTCAGGGGCAAAACTGTTTTTT. Amino acids: CASSYSGAKLFF.

The CDR3 here is CASSRTGPNEKLFF. CDR3 nucleotide sequence: TGTGCCAGTAGCCGGACAGGGCCTAATGAAAAACTGTTTTTT. The rearrangement uses TRBV19 and TRBJ1-4; 8 nucleotides agree with TRBD1. With 6 bases clipped from V and 3 bases from J, the junction kept 3 bases outside the gene matches. Germline CDR1 is LNHDA and CDR2 is SQIVND (reference sequence). The CDR3 sequence is 14 residues long.

The rearrangement uses TRBV5-5 and TRBJ1-6; D gene unclear. Germline V gene lookup returns CDR1 SGHKS and CDR2 YYEKEE (reference sequence). CDR3 size: 13 residues. Between the trimmed V and J ends, which lost 0 bases and 9 bases, there was a span of 7 bases. The DNA for the CDR3 is TGTGCCAGCAGCTTGGCCCGGGGTTCACCCCTCCACTTT. Encoded protein: CASSLARGSPLHF.

V and J are TRBV11-2 and TRBJ2-1, with D possibly being TRBD1 (7 bases). Germline V gives CDR1 SGHAT, CDR2 FQNNGV. The CDR3 spans 17 residues. V dropped 5 bases and J dropped 0 bases, with 17 bases sitting between them. The CDR3 reads CASSRAPGGGSYNEQFF. For the CDR3, the DNA is TGTGCCAGCAGCCGAGCCCCAGGGGGAGGCTCCTACAATGAGCAGTTCTTC.

The chain carries TRBV10-3 and TRBJ1-5; D is unclear. This CDR3 comprises 13 residues. Per the germline V gene, CDR1 is ENHRY and CDR2 is SYGVKD. V lost 2 bases and J lost 4, with 6 bases in between. CDR3 protein: CAISERENQPQHF. CDR3 DNA: TGTGCCATCAGTGAGAGGGAGAATCAGCCCCAGCATTTT.